The 20 T cell receptor beta chains below were found in one sample sequenced in a study of blood T cell repertoires in COVID-19. Sequenced by immunoSEQ multiplex PCR; TCRdb stores in-frame clones only, minus some. The repertoire includes approximately 400,000 clones, around 83% of them detected once, and 5% to 6% sits in the top ten. Sequenced sample: PBMCs or T cells enriched from blood (not recorded which). The receptor set was obtained from a woman aged 45 to 65 who had recovered from COVID-19.

The rearrangement links TRBV9 to TRBJ2-7; a possible D gene is TRBD1 (6 bases). The ends were cut back, 6 bases at V and 7 bases at J, with 23 bases in the middle. The CDR3 length is 15 residues. The germline gives CDR1 SGDLS, CDR2 YYNGEE. This chain's CDR3 is CASTRDTDVVGEQYF. The CDR3 nucleotides are TGTGCCAGCACCAGGGACACGGATGTCGTTGGGGAGCAGTACTTC.

CDR3 region: CASSPPSTGANYGYTF. The CDR3 DNA sequence: TGTGCCAGCTCACCACCCTCGACAGGGGCAAACTATGGCTACACCTTC. The rearrangement links TRBV18 to TRBJ1-2; TRBD1 agrees at 8 bases. J lost 2 bases, V lost 0 bases, and 5 bases had no gene match. Germline-derived CDR1 and CDR2 are KGHSH and LQKENI. The CDR3 extends over 16 amino acids.

The J gene is TRBJ1-2, the V gene TRBV13; D unclear. This CDR3 contains 15 residues. V gave up 3 bases and J gave up 2 bases, with 13 bases separating them. Germline V gene data show CDR1 as PRHDT and CDR2 as FYEKMQ (reference sequence). The CDR3 nucleotides are TGTGCCAGCAGCTTTAAGCCCAATCTAAACTATGGCTACACCTTC. This translates into CASSFKPNLNYGYTF.

This clone occurred a few times. The rearrangement links TRBV6-2 or TRBV6-3 to TRBJ1-2; TRBD1 matches 7 bases. J gave up 6 bases and V 6 bases, and 22 bases lay outside the gene matches. This CDR3 has 18 residues. Germline CDR1 is MNHEY and CDR2 is SVGEGT. The CDR3 DNA follows: TGTGCCAGCAGCCGCACGACAGGGATCCCAACGACGAGGGATGGCTACACCTTC. Protein sequence: CASSRTTGIPTTRDGYTF.

This clone was picked up one time. The chain couples TRBV6-5 to TRBJ2-3; D may be TRBD2 (7 bases). The V and J ends lost 5 bases and 6 bases respectively, with 15 bases between them. This CDR3 is 14 amino acids long. Germline V gene data show CDR1 as MNHEY and CDR2 as SVGAGI. The CDR3: CASSRTVGGDTQYF. As DNA, the CDR3 is TGTGCCAGCAGTAGGACAGTGGGAGGGGATACGCAGTATTTT.

This chain uses TRBV25-1 with TRBJ1-1; a weak D match, TRBD1 (5 bases). The V and J ends lost 4 bases and 3 bases respectively, with 9 bases between them. From germline, CDR1 is MGHDK and CDR2 SYGVNS. The CDR3 has 13 amino acids. CDR3 loop: CASSGGVYTEAFF. The CDR3 DNA is TGTGCCAGCAGTGGGGGGGTCTACACTGAAGCTTTCTTT.

V is TRBV10-3 and J is TRBJ1-5; the D is unclear. The V end was cut by 6 bases, the J end by 6 bases, with 21 bases between. Germline lookup yields CDR1 ENHRY and CDR2 SYGVKD. The CDR3 runs 16 residues. The CDR3 protein is CAIREAGAGMSQPQHF. In DNA, the CDR3 is TGTGCCATCAGGGAGGCTGGTGCGGGTATGTCTCAGCCCCAGCATTTT.

The genes are TRBV10-2 and TRBJ2-2, with D maybe TRBD1 (5 bases). Germline-derived CDR1 and CDR2 are WSHSY and SAAADI. This CDR3 comprises 14 residues. V dropped 3 bases and J dropped 6 bases, with 11 bases sitting between them. CDR3 loop: CASSDRVGAGELFF. In nucleotides, the CDR3 is TGCGCCAGCAGTGACAGGGTAGGGGCCGGGGAGCTGTTTTTT.

The J gene is TRBJ1-2, the V gene TRBV4-1; weak D call: TRBD1 (6 bases). This CDR3 comprises 16 residues. CDR1 and CDR2 (germline): MGHRA, YSYEKL. The V end lost 3 bases, the J end lost 1 base, and 15 bases lay between the germline ends. CDR3 sequence reads: CASSQAQGRSNYGYTF. The CDR3 DNA reads TGCGCCAGCAGCCAGGCACAGGGCCGCAGTAACTATGGCTACACCTTC.

J is TRBJ1-5 and V is TRBV19, with D maybe TRBD1 (5 bases). V was cut by 7 bases and J by 10 bases, with 14 bases left in between. Per the germline V gene, CDR1 is LNHDA and CDR2 is SQIVND (reference sequence). The CDR3 covers 12 residues. Here the CDR3 reads CASTLGAIPQHF. The CDR3, as DNA: TGTGCCAGTACATTAGGGGCTATCCCCCAGCATTTT.

Ten or more counts support this clone. The chain recombines TRBV6-2 or TRBV6-3 with TRBJ2-7, with a weak D call TRBD2 (6 bases). Germline-derived CDR1 and CDR2 are MNHEY and SVGEGT. The V gene lost 2 bases and the J gene lost 7 bases, with 21 bases spanning the gap. The CDR3 covers 16 residues. The CDR3 nucleotides read TGTGCCAGCAGTTACCCCCTAGGAGGGAACTTCGGGGAGCAGTACTTC. Translating it yields CASSYPLGGNFGEQYF.

This chain joins TRBV5-4 and TRBJ1-1; 7 bases line up with TRBD1. This CDR3 is 12 amino acids long. V shed 3 bases and J 11 bases; nucleotides not matched to a gene: 7. The germline V gene has CDR1 SGHNT and CDR2 YYREEE (reference sequence). CDR3 nucleotides: TGTGCCAGCAGCTCGGGACAGCCGGGCGCTTTCTTT. Translating gives CASSSGQPGAFF.

This clone was detected once. The chain's CDR3 is CASSLGLWQGQIEAFF. CDR3 coding DNA: TGTGCCAGCAGCTTAGGTCTTTGGCAGGGCCAAATAGAAGCTTTCTTT. The chain employs TRBV7-9 and TRBJ1-1; D perhaps matches TRBD1 (5 bases). From germline, CDR1 is SEHNR and CDR2 FQNEAQ (reference sequence). The CDR3 extends over 16 amino acids. The ends were cut back, 1 base at V and 8 bases at J, with 20 bases in the middle.

The rearrangement uses TRBV28 and TRBJ1-1; TRBD1 matches 7 bases. V trimming: 5 bases; J trimming: 2 bases; junction bases outside the gene matches: 8. The CDR3 is 15 amino acids. The germline V gene has CDR1 MDHEN and CDR2 SYDVKM. The CDR3 is CASSRTGTANTEAFF. CDR3 in DNA: TGTGCCAGCAGTCGTACCGGGACAGCTAACACTGAAGCTTTCTTT.

This chain links TRBV7-9 with TRBJ1-2; 9 bases align to TRBD1. Trimming took 5 bases from V and 7 from J; bases not matched to a gene: 14. This CDR3 has 16 amino acids. The V gene's germline CDR1 is SEHNR and CDR2 FQNEAQ (reference sequence). The CDR3 sequence: CASSRTGARSSSGYTF. The CDR3 nucleotides are TGTGCCAGCAGCAGGACAGGGGCAAGGAGTAGTTCTGGCTACACCTTC.

This chain connects TRBV6-4 to TRBJ1-1; D call uncertain. The CDR3 consists of 13 residues. Germline V gene data show CDR1 as MRHNA and CDR2 as SNTAGT. V lost 5 bases and J lost 4, with 11 bases in between. CDR3 nucleotides: TGTGCCAGCAGTATTGGGTCGGGCACTGAAGCTTTCTTT. Encoded protein: CASSIGSGTEAFF.

The gene calls are TRBV6-6 and TRBJ1-5; 9 nucleotides match TRBD1. The ends lost 4 bases at V and 6 bases at J; junction bases unmatched: 4. CDR3 length equals 14 residues. In germline, CDR1 is MNHNY, CDR2 SVGAGI (reference sequence). The CDR3 DNA follows: TGTGCCAGCAGTTCGACAGGGGGGCGTCAGCCCCAGCATTTT. The encoded protein is CASSSTGGRQPQHF.

The sample holds one count of this clone. The chain combines TRBV14 with TRBJ1-4; D perhaps matches TRBD1 (6 bases). CDR3 size: 15 residues. Trimming pared 2 bases from V and 8 bases from J, leaving 15 bases between. Germline values: CDR1 SGHDN, CDR2 FVKESK. The CDR3 loop reads CASSQQRGGSEKLFF. CDR3 bases: TGTGCCAGCAGCCAACAAAGGGGGGGGAGCGAAAAACTGTTTTTT.

The chain joins TRBV6-2 or TRBV6-3 to TRBJ2-7; 7 nucleotides agree with TRBD1. This CDR3 has 16 residues. Germline CDR1 reads MNHEY; CDR2 reads SVGEGT. Losses at the gene ends were 0 bases for V and 6 bases for J; bases not matched to a gene: 11. The DNA of the CDR3 is TGTGCCAGCAGTTACTCAATGACAGGGATTGGTTCCGAGCAGTACTTC. It encodes CASSYSMTGIGSEQYF.

The gene calls are TRBV7-2 and TRBJ1-1, with TRBD1 matching over 8 bases. CDR3 length: 15 amino acids. V dropped 3 bases and J dropped 11; count of bases not matched to a gene: 14. The V gene's germline CDR1 is SGHTA and CDR2 FQGNSA. In nucleotides, the CDR3 is TGTGCCAGCAGCTTCCCTACCCCAGGGGGCGCGTCGGCTTTCTTT. Its translation is CASSFPTPGGASAFF. The entire variable domain, with the rest obtained from reference TRBV7-2 and TRBJ1-1, is as follows: GAGVSQSPSNKVTEKGKDVELRCDPISGHTALYWYRQSLGQGLEFLIYFQGNSAPDKSGLPSDRFSAERTGGSVSTLTIQRTQQEDSAVYLCASSFPTPGGASAFFGQGTRLTVV.